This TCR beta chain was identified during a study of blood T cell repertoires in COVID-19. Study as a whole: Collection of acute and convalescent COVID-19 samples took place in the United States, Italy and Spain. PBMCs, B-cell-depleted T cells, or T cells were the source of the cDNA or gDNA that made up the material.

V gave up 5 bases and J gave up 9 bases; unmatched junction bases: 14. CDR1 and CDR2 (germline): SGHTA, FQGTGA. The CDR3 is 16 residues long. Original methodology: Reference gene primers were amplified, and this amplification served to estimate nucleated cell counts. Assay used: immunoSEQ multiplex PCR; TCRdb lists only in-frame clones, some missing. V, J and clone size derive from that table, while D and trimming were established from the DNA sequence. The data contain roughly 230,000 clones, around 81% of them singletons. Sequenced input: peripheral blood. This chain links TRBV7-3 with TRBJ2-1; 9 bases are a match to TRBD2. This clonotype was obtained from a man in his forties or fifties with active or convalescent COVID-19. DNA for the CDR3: TGTGCCAGCAGCCCCGGCCCGGCTAGCGGGGTCGGTGAGCAGTTCTTC. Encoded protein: CASSPGPASGVGEQFF. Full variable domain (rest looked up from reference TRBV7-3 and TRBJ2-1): GAGVSQTPSNKVTEKGKYVELRCDPISGHTALYWYRQSLGQGPEFLIYFQGTGAADDSGLPNDRFFAVRPEGSVSTLKIQRTERGDSAVYLCASSPGPASGVGEQFFGPGTRLTVL.